The rows below give T cell receptor beta chains drawn from one sample of a study of blood T cell repertoires in COVID-19. Profiling relied on immunoSEQ multiplex PCR, and the TCRdb table lists in-frame clones only, not all of them. The data contain about 290,000 clones, around nine tenths of them singletons. The sequencing input was peripheral blood. These receptors originate from a young woman with COVID-19, enrolled during active disease. Both conserved end residues are part of each CDR3. A D gene is named only where the DNA matches it firmly. The listing skips clone size in some rows; elsewhere it reads once, few, many or a size class.

D: NA; J: TRBJ1-4; V: TRBV5-1; size: NA; CDR3: CASSLGNSLPNEKLFF; DNA: TGCGCCAGCAGCTTGGGGAACAGCCTACCTAATGAAAAACTGTTTTTT
D: TRBD1; J: TRBJ1-1; V: TRBV27; size: once; CDR3: CASSRQGIFNTEAFF; DNA: TGTGCCAGCAGTAGACAGGGTATATTTAACACTGAAGCTTTCTTT
D: TRBD1; J: TRBJ1-2; V: TRBV7-8; size: NA; CDR3: CASSYPGQGALEGYTF; DNA: TGTGCCAGCAGCTACCCTGGACAGGGAGCCCTGGAGGGCTACACCTTC
D: TRBD2; J: TRBJ2-1; V: TRBV5-3; size: NA; CDR3: CARSPTSGGREYEQFF; DNA: TGTGCCAGAAGCCCGACTAGCGGGGGGAGAGAGTATGAGCAGTTCTTC
D: NA; J: TRBJ1-1; V: TRBV4-1; size: NA; CDR3: CASSLLQENTEAFF; DNA: TGCGCCAGCAGCCTGCTACAGGAGAACACTGAAGCTTTCTTT
D: TRBD2; J: TRBJ2-4; V: TRBV27; size: few; CDR3: CANRNPGRGVAKNIQYF; DNA: TGTGCCAACAGAAATCCGGGGCGGGGGGTAGCCAAAAACATTCAGTACTTC
D: TRBD2; J: TRBJ2-1; V: TRBV5-1; size: NA; CDR3: CASSLASGGVIPYNEQFF; DNA: TGCGCCAGCAGCTTGGCAAGCGGGGGCGTAATACCCTACAATGAGCAGTTCTTC
D: NA; J: TRBJ1-1; V: TRBV6-5; size: NA; CDR3: CASIPQGPNTEAFF; DNA: TGTGCCAGCATTCCCCAGGGGCCGAACACTGAAGCTTTCTTT
D: NA; J: TRBJ1-1; V: TRBV6-5; size: NA; CDR3: CASSYPGRGNTEAFF; DNA: TGTGCCAGCAGTTACCCTGGGCGGGGGAACACTGAAGCTTTCTTT
D: NA; J: TRBJ1-2; V: TRBV2; size: once; CDR3: CASSAGGDGYTF; DNA: TGTGCCAGCAGTGCCGGAGGGGATGGCTACACCTTC
D: NA; J: TRBJ2-1; V: TRBV6-5; size: NA; CDR3: CASSYGGTVEQFF; DNA: TGTGCCAGCAGTTACGGGGGGACCGTTGAGCAGTTCTTC
D: NA; J: TRBJ1-4; V: TRBV2; size: NA; CDR3: CASSDWLTNEKLFF; DNA: TGTGCCAGCAGTGATTGGCTAACTAATGAAAAACTGTTTTTT
D: NA; J: TRBJ2-1; V: TRBV7-2; size: NA; CDR3: CASSFAPYNEQFF; DNA: TGTGCCAGCAGCTTCGCGCCCTACAATGAGCAGTTCTTC
D: TRBD1; J: TRBJ2-5; V: TRBV9; size: NA; CDR3: CASSVGAKTGGTFGGTQYF; DNA: TGTGCCAGCAGCGTAGGAGCGAAGACAGGGGGTACTTTTGGGGGGACCCAGTACTTC
D: NA; J: TRBJ1-6; V: TRBV6-5; size: NA; CDR3: CATIAFPVEGSPLHF; DNA: TGTGCCACCATCGCCTTCCCAGTCGAGGGATCACCCCTCCACTTT
D: NA; J: TRBJ1-5; V: TRBV4-1; size: NA; CDR3: CASSQAGGDAQHF; DNA: TGCGCCAGCAGCCAAGCCGGGGGGGATGCCCAGCATTTT
D: TRBD1; J: TRBJ2-1; V: TRBV9; size: NA; CDR3: CASSVGTGINNEQFF; DNA: TGTGCCAGCAGCGTAGGGACAGGCATTAACAATGAGCAGTTCTTC
D: TRBD1; J: TRBJ2-7; V: TRBV2; size: NA; CDR3: CASSEADRVEQYF; DNA: TGTGCCAGCAGTGAGGCCGACAGGGTCGAGCAGTACTTC
D: TRBD2; J: TRBJ2-5; V: TRBV3-1/TRBV3-2; size: NA; CDR3: CASSVSGAGETQYF; DNA: TGTGCCAGCAGCGTTAGCGGGGCGGGGGAGACCCAGTACTTC
D: TRBD2; J: TRBJ2-1; V: TRBV12-5; size: NA; CDR3: CASGLTSGGNEQFF; DNA: TGTGCTAGTGGTTTAACTAGCGGGGGAAATGAGCAGTTCTTC
D: NA; J: TRBJ2-7; V: TRBV2; size: NA; CDR3: CASNRGSYEQYF; DNA: TGTGCCAGCAATCGGGGATCCTACGAGCAGTACTTC
D: TRBD1; J: TRBJ2-7; V: TRBV6-5; size: NA; CDR3: CASRTGTGNYEQYF; DNA: TGTGCCAGCAGAACCGGGACAGGGAACTACGAGCAGTACTTC
D: TRBD1; J: TRBJ1-1; V: TRBV27; size: NA; CDR3: CASSWRGQNTEAFF; DNA: TGTGCCAGCAGTTGGAGGGGGCAGAACACTGAAGCTTTCTTT
D: NA; J: TRBJ2-7; V: TRBV7-2; size: NA; CDR3: CASSFGPFGGEQYF; DNA: TGTGCCAGCAGCTTCGGTCCATTCGGTGGCGAGCAGTACTTC
D: TRBD2; J: TRBJ2-3; V: TRBV6-5; size: NA; CDR3: CASSYSAGGTDTQYF; DNA: TGTGCCAGCAGTTACTCAGCGGGGGGCACAGATACGCAGTATTTT
D: NA; J: TRBJ1-2; V: TRBV2; size: NA; CDR3: CARSGPGGTYGYTF; DNA: TGTGCCAGAAGCGGCCCGGGGGGGACCTATGGCTACACCTTC
D: NA; J: TRBJ1-1; V: TRBV18; size: few; CDR3: CASSPHGGQENTEAFF; DNA: TGTGCCAGCTCACCACACGGGGGGCAGGAGAACACTGAAGCTTTCTTT
D: NA; J: TRBJ2-7; V: TRBV29-1; size: NA; CDR3: CSVEGGQSPYEQYF; DNA: TGCAGCGTTGAAGGAGGACAGAGCCCCTACGAGCAGTACTTC
D: NA; J: TRBJ2-3; V: TRBV11-2; size: once; CDR3: CASSTSGTDTQYF; DNA: TGTGCCAGCAGCACATCAGGTACAGATACGCAGTATTTT
D: NA; J: TRBJ1-4; V: TRBV10-2; size: NA; CDR3: CASSAQRATNEKLFF; DNA: TGCGCCAGCAGTGCGCAGCGGGCAACTAATGAAAAACTGTTTTTT
D: NA; J: TRBJ2-7; V: TRBV28; size: NA; CDR3: CASSLSGEGSYEQYF; DNA: TGTGCCAGCAGTTTATCAGGGGAGGGCTCCTACGAGCAGTACTTC
D: TRBD1; J: TRBJ1-3; V: TRBV6-6; size: NA; CDR3: CASSYGTVGNTIYF; DNA: TGTGCCAGCAGTTACGGGACAGTTGGAAACACCATATATTTT
D: TRBD2; J: TRBJ2-3; V: TRBV15; size: NA; CDR3: CATSRDGYILAGGGTDTQYF; DNA: TGTGCCACCAGCAGGGATGGGTATATACTAGCGGGGGGGGGCACAGATACGCAGTATTTT
D: TRBD1; J: TRBJ2-7; V: TRBV5-1; size: NA; CDR3: CASSPGQGDVAEQYF; DNA: TGCGCCAGCAGCCCGGGACAGGGAGATGTGGCCGAGCAGTACTTC
D: TRBD1; J: TRBJ1-1; V: TRBV27; size: NA; CDR3: CASSLFARQGSIGSNTEAFF; DNA: TGTGCCAGCAGTTTATTCGCACGACAGGGGTCCATAGGGAGTAACACTGAAGCTTTCTTT
D: TRBD2; J: TRBJ2-1; V: TRBV5-1; size: once; CDR3: CASGAGGYNEQFF; DNA: TGCGCCAGCGGGGCGGGGGGATACAATGAGCAGTTCTTC
D: NA; J: TRBJ1-3; V: TRBV19; size: NA; CDR3: CASSIAGTGNTIYF; DNA: TGTGCCAGTAGTATCGCCGGGACTGGAAACACCATATATTTT
D: NA; J: TRBJ1-4; V: TRBV18; size: NA; CDR3: CASSLTGSLNRPNEKLFF; DNA: TGTGCCAGCTCACTCACAGGGTCCCTTAATCGTCCTAATGAAAAACTGTTTTTT
D: TRBD1; J: TRBJ1-2; V: TRBV30; size: NA; CDR3: CAWSRTGANYGYTF; DNA: TGTGCCTGGAGTAGGACAGGGGCTAACTATGGCTACACCTTC
D: TRBD2; J: TRBJ2-3; V: TRBV12-5; size: once; CDR3: CASQDRGLAGDTQYF; DNA: TGTGCTAGTCAGGACCGAGGACTAGCCGGAGATACGCAGTATTTT
D: NA; J: TRBJ1-5; V: TRBV28; size: NA; CDR3: CASSSPISVFLWHF; DNA: TGTGCCAGCAGCTCCCCCATATCAGTTTTTTTGTGGCATTTT
D: NA; J: TRBJ1-4; V: TRBV6-5; size: few; CDR3: CASRGGPATNEKLFF; DNA: TGTGCCAGCAGGGGGGGGCCGGCAACTAATGAAAAACTGTTTTTT
D: NA; J: TRBJ1-2; V: TRBV28; size: NA; CDR3: CASREARFYGYTF; DNA: TGTGCCAGCCGAGAGGCGCGTTTCTATGGCTACACCTTC
D: NA; J: TRBJ1-1; V: TRBV7-9; size: NA; CDR3: CASSDQQYTEAFF; DNA: TGTGCCAGCAGCGACCAACAGTACACTGAAGCTTTCTTT
D: TRBD2; J: TRBJ2-2; V: TRBV5-6; size: NA; CDR3: CASSPGTRDGELFF; DNA: TGTGCCAGCAGCCCCGGGACTAGGGACGGGGAGCTGTTTTTT
D: TRBD1; J: TRBJ1-2; V: TRBV10-3; size: once; CDR3: CAISQGETYGYTF; DNA: TGTGCCATCAGTCAGGGGGAGACCTATGGCTACACCTTC
D: TRBD1; J: TRBJ1-2; V: TRBV7-9; size: once; CDR3: CASSLTPARGFDGYTF; DNA: TGTGCCAGCAGCTTAACCCCGGCCAGGGGGTTCGATGGCTACACCTTC
D: NA; J: TRBJ1-2; V: TRBV11-2; size: NA; CDR3: CASSFPREGIAVYGYTF; DNA: TGTGCCAGCAGCTTCCCACGCGAGGGAATAGCGGTCTATGGCTACACCTTC
D: NA; J: TRBJ2-1; V: TRBV13; size: NA; CDR3: CASSLGTGEQFF; DNA: TGTGCCAGCAGCTTAGGTACAGGTGAGCAGTTCTTC
D: NA; J: TRBJ2-2; V: TRBV24-1; size: few; CDR3: CATSDPRDPTGELFF; DNA: TGTGCCACCAGTGATCCCCGGGATCCCACCGGGGAGCTGTTTTTT
D: NA; J: TRBJ1-1; V: TRBV3-1/TRBV3-2; size: once; CDR3: CASRPRLNTEAFF; DNA: TGTGCCAGCAGACCGCGATTGAACACTGAAGCTTTCTTT
D: NA; J: TRBJ2-5; V: TRBV29-1; size: NA; CDR3: CSVVGQKETQYF; DNA: TGCAGCGTTGTTGGTCAGAAAGAGACCCAGTACTTC
D: TRBD1; J: TRBJ1-5; V: TRBV27; size: NA; CDR3: CASSLLGGTGNQPQHF; DNA: TGTGCCAGCAGTTTACTTGGAGGGACAGGGAATCAGCCCCAGCATTTT
D: TRBD1; J: TRBJ2-2; V: TRBV28; size: once; CDR3: CASTDRGGTGELFF; DNA: TGTGCCAGCACCGACAGGGGTGGCACCGGGGAGCTGTTTTTT
D: NA; J: TRBJ2-5; V: TRBV12-5; size: once; CDR3: CASGLTIEGSYQETQYF; DNA: TGTGCTAGTGGTTTGACAATAGAGGGCAGCTACCAAGAGACCCAGTACTTC
D: NA; J: TRBJ2-1; V: TRBV6-5; size: NA; CDR3: CASTGDAYNEQFF; DNA: TGTGCCAGTACGGGGGATGCTTACAATGAGCAGTTCTTC